This T cell receptor (beta chain) was obtained from a study of T cells in Graves' hyperthyroidism and ophthalmopathy. Many counts were recorded for this clonotype. Its antigen remains unknown. With V trimmed by 7 bases and J by 3 bases, 1 base remained unmatched. There are 12 residues in the CDR3. Germline V CDR1 and CDR2: ENHRY, SYGVKD. Reasons for excluding patients were uncontrolled infection, other autoimmune disease, pregnancy or lactation. Fresh peripheral blood, 7.5 to 10 ml, yielded the PBMCs. Findings and limits, study-wide: Peripheral blood also featured most of the thyroid clonotypes expanded above 0.001.

Researchers took RNA transcripts and amplified the TCR beta CDR3 regions from them. The HTBI primer set was used in a first-round RT-PCR of the TCR CDR3. TCRdb reprocessed the multiplex PCR reads via MiXCR and lists one record per CDR3 protein. Here the sample spans roughly 700,000 distinct CDR3 sequences, roughly 32% being singletons. The chain has TRBV10-3 and TRBJ1-2, with 8 bases matching TRBD1. The sequence was collected from a woman in her 40s with Graves' hyperthyroidism. Sample: blood. The CDR3 nucleotides read TGTGCCATCAAGGGACAGGACTATGGCTACACCTTC. Translating gives CAIKGQDYGYTF.